This T cell receptor beta chain comes out of a study of blood T cell repertoires in COVID-19 (dated by TCRdb to 2018 to 2020). Study-wide context: The collaborator samples originated in the United States, Italy and Spain and spanned the acute and convalescent phases of COVID-19. The material from the prospective study consisted of cDNA or gDNA derived from T cells, B-cell-depleted T cells, or PBMCs. Deeply sampled blood TCRbeta repertoires from subjects exposed to, actively infected with, or recovered from COVID-19 were included in the dataset. A freely available public database, intended as a resource for researchers studying the immune response to SARS-CoV-2, is where the repertoires were released. Samples came from the ongoing ImmuneRACE study (first 160 participants) plus 1,254 subjects from 6 global collaborators. The sample metadata nearly always contained a de-identified subject ID, COVID-19 status, age in years and sex. Where available, HLA class I and class II types were obtained from metadata supplied by the sample provider rather than from assay-based typing. What the study reported, not specific to this receptor: The amount of clinical and demographic metadata varied by source and participant and was provided uncurated.

Details on this clone: Its specific antigen is unknown. Qualities for individual bases were not recorded, and no much larger clone is one base off.

Each collaborating institution followed its own protocols to collect whole blood in K2EDTA tubes. For TCRbeta analysis, collaborators shipped samples in one of three forms: frozen whole blood, isolated PBMCs, or DNA extracted from either of those sample types. Reading from cysteine to phenylalanine, the CDR3 counts 14 amino acids. Only the CDR3 DNA stays, 42 bases, in frame from base 1. The germline V gene supplies CDR1 MDHEN and CDR2 SYDVKM. The junction shows trimming of 8 bases on V and 2 bases on J, and the gene matches do not reach 8 bases of it. The immunoSEQ Assay, a bias-controlled multiplex PCR, was used to amplify TCRbeta CDR3 regions from genomic DNA. The published analysis was carried out like this. The number of nucleated cells in each sample was estimated from the amplification of reference gene primers within the assay. To quantify the absolute abundance of each unique TCRbeta CDR3 rearrangement, sequence reads were collapsed and filtered. For each sample, productive Simpson clonality was calculated as the square root of Simpson's diversity index across productive rearrangements. TCRdb retrieved this table from immuneACCESS and kept in-frame rearrangements only. Not all clones are present; in checked studies, unresolved V genes account for under half, and no reason is known for the remainder. The V and J calls and clone size were taken over from that table, and D and trimming were inferred from the DNA. The sample includes over 120,000 clones, with about 80% observed a single time. Approximately 4.6% of the sample is in the top ten clones.

The origin of this receptor is a human donor in a cohort sampled during active COVID-19. Sequenced: peripheral blood. The chain joins TRBV28 to TRBJ2-7; 8 bases in the middle match TRBD2. This receptor has the CDR3 CASQRLALTYEQYF. The DNA sequence is as follows: TGTGCCAGCCAAAGACTAGCGCTTACCTACGAGCAGTACTTC.